The rows below give T cell receptor beta chains drawn from one sample of a study of blood T cell repertoires in COVID-19. The assay was immunoSEQ multiplex PCR, and TCRdb's table has in-frame clones only and misses some. The sample lists about 230,000 clones, about 83% occurring once. Input material: peripheral blood. The source is a man in his forties with active or convalescent COVID-19. CDR3s include the opening cysteine and the closing phenylalanine or tryptophan. A D gene is named only where the DNA matches it firmly. Part of the rows lack a size; the others show once, few, many or a class for expanded clones.

CDR3 length: 14; V gene: TRBV7-6; D gene: -; J gene: TRBJ1-2; clone size: -; CDR3 DNA: TGTGCCAGCAGCTTAGGTGGCGGAAACTATGGCTACACCTTC; CDR3 protein: CASSLGGGNYGYTF
CDR3 length: 14; V gene: TRBV2; D gene: TRBD1; J gene: TRBJ1-2; clone size: -; CDR3 DNA: TGTGCCAGCAGCAGGGACAGGGCGGACTATGGCTACACCTTC; CDR3 protein: CASSRDRADYGYTF
CDR3 length: 13; V gene: TRBV10-3; D gene: TRBD1; J gene: TRBJ1-1; clone size: -; CDR3 DNA: TGTGCCATCCGGACAGGGGGTAACACTGAAGCTTTCTTT; CDR3 protein: CAIRTGGNTEAFF
CDR3 length: 17; V gene: TRBV7-8; D gene: TRBD2; J gene: TRBJ2-1; clone size: -; CDR3 DNA: TGTGCCAGCAGCTTAAAACGTCAACCTAGCGGGAGGGTTGAGCAGTTCTTC; CDR3 protein: CASSLKRQPSGRVEQFF
CDR3 length: 16; V gene: TRBV30; D gene: TRBD1; J gene: TRBJ1-6; clone size: -; CDR3 DNA: TGTGCCTGGAGCGCCACCGGGACAGGGTATAATTCACCCCTCCACTTT; CDR3 protein: CAWSATGTGYNSPLHF
CDR3 length: 16; V gene: TRBV2; D gene: TRBD2; J gene: TRBJ2-2; clone size: once; CDR3 DNA: TGTGCCAGCAGTCACTATAGCGGGAGCGGCACCGGGGAGCTGTTTTTT; CDR3 protein: CASSHYSGSGTGELFF
CDR3 length: 14; V gene: TRBV7-8; D gene: -; J gene: TRBJ1-2; clone size: -; CDR3 DNA: TGTGCCAGCAGAACAGGAACAGGGACAAGTGGCTACACCTTC; CDR3 protein: CASRTGTGTSGYTF
CDR3 length: 13; V gene: TRBV2; D gene: TRBD1; J gene: TRBJ1-1; clone size: -; CDR3 DNA: TGTGCCAGCAGTGAGGGGGGACAGGGTGAAGCTTTCTTT; CDR3 protein: CASSEGGQGEAFF
CDR3 length: 14; V gene: TRBV3-1/TRBV3-2; D gene: -; J gene: TRBJ1-1; clone size: -; CDR3 DNA: TGTGCCAGCAGCCACGCGGGCCTAAACACTGAAGCTTTCTTT; CDR3 protein: CASSHAGLNTEAFF
CDR3 length: 17; V gene: TRBV19; D gene: -; J gene: TRBJ2-1; clone size: -; CDR3 DNA: TGTGCCAGTAGTATTGACTTGAGCGGTTACTCCTACAATGAGCAGTTCTTC; CDR3 protein: CASSIDLSGYSYNEQFF
CDR3 length: 16; V gene: TRBV19; D gene: TRBD1; J gene: TRBJ1-2; clone size: -; CDR3 DNA: TGTGCCAGTAGTTCGCTCTCGCAACAGGGGGCTCGAGGCTACACCTTC; CDR3 protein: CASSSLSQQGARGYTF
CDR3 length: 15; V gene: TRBV5-4; D gene: TRBD2; J gene: TRBJ2-3; clone size: once; CDR3 DNA: TGTGCCAGCAGCCCTAATATGCTAGCGGGGCAGACGCAGTATTTT; CDR3 protein: CASSPNMLAGQTQYF
CDR3 length: 15; V gene: TRBV23-1; D gene: -; J gene: TRBJ1-4; clone size: -; CDR3 DNA: TGCGCCAGCCGCCAGTCTGGCGGGACTGATGAAAAACTGTTTTTT; CDR3 protein: CASRQSGGTDEKLFF
CDR3 length: 14; V gene: TRBV9; D gene: TRBD1; J gene: TRBJ1-4; clone size: -; CDR3 DNA: TGTGCCAGCAGCGTAGAGGGGGAAGGGGGCAAACTGTTTTTT; CDR3 protein: CASSVEGEGGKLFF
CDR3 length: 12; V gene: TRBV12-3/TRBV12-4; D gene: -; J gene: TRBJ1-2; clone size: -; CDR3 DNA: TGTGCCAGCAGTCCCGGGAACTATGGCTACACCTTC; CDR3 protein: CASSPGNYGYTF
CDR3 length: 14; V gene: TRBV5-6; D gene: -; J gene: TRBJ1-6; clone size: few; CDR3 DNA: TGTGCCAGCAGCTTGGAGAGGGCGGATTCACCCCTCCACTTT; CDR3 protein: CASSLERADSPLHF
CDR3 length: 14; V gene: TRBV6-2/TRBV6-3; D gene: TRBD1; J gene: TRBJ1-2; clone size: -; CDR3 DNA: TGTGCCAGCAGTCACAGGGGGTCCCTCTATGGCTACACCTTC; CDR3 protein: CASSHRGSLYGYTF
CDR3 length: 13; V gene: TRBV4-2; D gene: -; J gene: TRBJ1-1; clone size: -; CDR3 DNA: TGTGCCAGCACCACCCAGGCTGACACTGAAGCTTTCTTT; CDR3 protein: CASTTQADTEAFF
CDR3 length: 15; V gene: TRBV5-6; D gene: TRBD1; J gene: TRBJ2-7; clone size: -; CDR3 DNA: TGTGCCAGCAGCTTGACAGGGGGCGGGGGCTACGAGCAGTACTTC; CDR3 protein: CASSLTGGGGYEQYF
CDR3 length: 15; V gene: TRBV7-3; D gene: -; J gene: TRBJ2-7; clone size: -; CDR3 DNA: TGTGCCAGCAGCTTACGACCCGGGGATCCCTACGAGCAGTACTTC; CDR3 protein: CASSLRPGDPYEQYF
CDR3 length: 15; V gene: TRBV28; D gene: -; J gene: TRBJ1-2; clone size: -; CDR3 DNA: TGTGCCACCTTGCAACAGGGCCCGAAAATCTATGGCTACACCTTC; CDR3 protein: CATLQQGPKIYGYTF
CDR3 length: 14; V gene: TRBV6-5; D gene: TRBD1; J gene: TRBJ1-1; clone size: -; CDR3 DNA: TGTGCCAGCAGCCGGGACAGGGGAATCACTGAAGCTTTCTTT; CDR3 protein: CASSRDRGITEAFF
CDR3 length: 16; V gene: TRBV7-9; D gene: -; J gene: TRBJ1-1; clone size: -; CDR3 DNA: TGTGCCAGCAGCTTAAGTAGGGGTGCGACGGGCACTGAAGCTTTCTTT; CDR3 protein: CASSLSRGATGTEAFF
CDR3 length: 19; V gene: TRBV5-6; D gene: -; J gene: TRBJ2-2; clone size: -; CDR3 DNA: TGTGCCAGCAGCTCTCCGGGGACATATTATCAAGCGAACACCGGGGAGCTGTTTTTT; CDR3 protein: CASSSPGTYYQANTGELFF
CDR3 length: 12; V gene: TRBV2; D gene: -; J gene: TRBJ1-5; clone size: -; CDR3 DNA: TGTGCCAGCAGTGAACAGGGTCAGCCCCAGCATTTT; CDR3 protein: CASSEQGQPQHF
CDR3 length: 11; V gene: TRBV30; D gene: -; J gene: TRBJ2-2; clone size: -; CDR3 DNA: TGTGCCTGGGAGAGCGGCGGGGAGCTGTTTTTT; CDR3 protein: CAWESGGELFF
CDR3 length: 14; V gene: TRBV15; D gene: -; J gene: TRBJ2-7; clone size: -; CDR3 DNA: TGTGCCACCAGCAGAGAAGTTGGAGTTACGGAGCAGTACTTC; CDR3 protein: CATSREVGVTEQYF
CDR3 length: 18; V gene: TRBV3-1/TRBV3-2; D gene: TRBD2; J gene: TRBJ2-3; clone size: -; CDR3 DNA: TGTGCCAGCAGCCATACCGAGCCGGGACTAGCGGCTTCAGATACGCAGTATTTT; CDR3 protein: CASSHTEPGLAASDTQYF
CDR3 length: 14; V gene: TRBV5-4; D gene: TRBD1; J gene: TRBJ2-7; clone size: -; CDR3 DNA: TGTGCCAGCAGCTTGAGGACAGGGACCTACGAGCAGTACTTC; CDR3 protein: CASSLRTGTYEQYF
CDR3 length: 15; V gene: TRBV9; D gene: TRBD2; J gene: TRBJ2-3; clone size: -; CDR3 DNA: TGTGCCAGCAGCGCGAGCGGGGGGACCACAGATACGCAGTATTTT; CDR3 protein: CASSASGGTTDTQYF
CDR3 length: 14; V gene: TRBV7-9; D gene: -; J gene: TRBJ2-3; clone size: few; CDR3 DNA: TGTGCCAGCAGCTTTACTCCTAGCGTAGATACGCAGTATTTT; CDR3 protein: CASSFTPSVDTQYF
CDR3 length: 13; V gene: TRBV3-1/TRBV3-2; D gene: TRBD2; J gene: TRBJ2-7; clone size: -; CDR3 DNA: TGTGCCAGCAGTACTAGACTAGCTGGGGAGCAGTACTTC; CDR3 protein: CASSTRLAGEQYF
CDR3 length: 13; V gene: TRBV11-2; D gene: -; J gene: TRBJ2-7; clone size: -; CDR3 DNA: TGTGCCAGCAGCTTCGCAGGGGGGCACGAGCAGTACTTC; CDR3 protein: CASSFAGGHEQYF
CDR3 length: 13; V gene: TRBV5-1; D gene: TRBD1; J gene: TRBJ1-1; clone size: -; CDR3 DNA: TGCGCCAGCAGGCAGGGGGGCGACACTGAAGCTTTCTTT; CDR3 protein: CASRQGGDTEAFF
CDR3 length: 13; V gene: TRBV19; D gene: TRBD1; J gene: TRBJ1-2; clone size: once; CDR3 DNA: TGTGCCAGAACAGGGGGAAGGAACTATGGCTACACCTTC; CDR3 protein: CARTGGRNYGYTF
CDR3 length: 14; V gene: TRBV27; D gene: -; J gene: TRBJ1-5; clone size: -; CDR3 DNA: TGTGCCAGCCATTCCGGAGGAGGAAATCAGCCCCAGCATTTT; CDR3 protein: CASHSGGGNQPQHF
CDR3 length: 15; V gene: TRBV15; D gene: TRBD2; J gene: TRBJ2-3; clone size: -; CDR3 DNA: TGTGCCACCAGCAGAGTCGGGGGGGCCGGAGATACGCAGTATTTT; CDR3 protein: CATSRVGGAGDTQYF
CDR3 length: 17; V gene: TRBV7-8; D gene: TRBD1; J gene: TRBJ1-5; clone size: -; CDR3 DNA: TGTGCCAGCAGCTTACTTCAGGGCAGGGGGAACAATCAGCCCCAGCATTTT; CDR3 protein: CASSLLQGRGNNQPQHF
CDR3 length: 13; V gene: TRBV24-1; D gene: -; J gene: TRBJ1-1; clone size: -; CDR3 DNA: TGTGCCACCAGTGGGGCCATGAACACTGAAGCTTTCTTT; CDR3 protein: CATSGAMNTEAFF
CDR3 length: 15; V gene: TRBV6-2/TRBV6-3; D gene: -; J gene: TRBJ1-4; clone size: -; CDR3 DNA: TGTGCCAGCAGTTTGGGATCCGCGGGGTCTAAAAAACTGTTTTTT; CDR3 protein: CASSLGSAGSKKLFF
CDR3 length: 16; V gene: TRBV15; D gene: TRBD2; J gene: TRBJ2-3; clone size: -; CDR3 DNA: TGTGCCACCAGGGCTCTAGCGGGGGACATAGCAGATACGCAGTATTTT; CDR3 protein: CATRALAGDIADTQYF
CDR3 length: 17; V gene: TRBV19; D gene: TRBD1; J gene: TRBJ1-5; clone size: -; CDR3 DNA: TGTGCCAGTAGTACGGTCGGGACAGCTTATAGCAATCAGCCCCAGCATTTT; CDR3 protein: CASSTVGTAYSNQPQHF
CDR3 length: 13; V gene: TRBV6-5; D gene: -; J gene: TRBJ1-2; clone size: -; CDR3 DNA: TGTGCCAGCATCGGACAGCCCTTCTATGGCTACACCTTC; CDR3 protein: CASIGQPFYGYTF
CDR3 length: 14; V gene: TRBV5-1; D gene: -; J gene: TRBJ1-2; clone size: -; CDR3 DNA: TGCGCCAGCAGCTTGGACGCGACAGCCTATGGCTACACCTTC; CDR3 protein: CASSLDATAYGYTF
CDR3 length: 16; V gene: TRBV7-6; D gene: TRBD1; J gene: TRBJ2-7; clone size: -; CDR3 DNA: TGTGCCAGCAGCTTACTTGAGGGGCAGGGGGCGTACGAGCAGTACTTC; CDR3 protein: CASSLLEGQGAYEQYF
CDR3 length: 14; V gene: TRBV6-5; D gene: TRBD1; J gene: TRBJ1-2; clone size: once; CDR3 DNA: TGTGCCAGCTTTCGGACAGGGGTTAACTATGGCTACACCTTC; CDR3 protein: CASFRTGVNYGYTF
CDR3 length: 13; V gene: TRBV29-1; D gene: -; J gene: TRBJ1-2; clone size: -; CDR3 DNA: TGCAGCGACCGCGGGGCTATCGACTATGGCTACACCTTC; CDR3 protein: CSDRGAIDYGYTF
CDR3 length: 14; V gene: TRBV3-1/TRBV3-2; D gene: -; J gene: TRBJ1-4; clone size: -; CDR3 DNA: TGTGCCAGCAGCCAAGATTTCCAGAATGAAAAACTGTTTTTT; CDR3 protein: CASSQDFQNEKLFF
CDR3 length: 12; V gene: TRBV27; D gene: -; J gene: TRBJ2-2; clone size: -; CDR3 DNA: TGTGCCAGCAGTGTTGTCGCCGGGGAGCTGTTTTTT; CDR3 protein: CASSVVAGELFF
CDR3 length: 16; V gene: TRBV6-2/TRBV6-3; D gene: TRBD2; J gene: TRBJ2-2; clone size: -; CDR3 DNA: TGTGCCAGCAGTCCCCCTAGCGGGGGGAACACCGGGGAGCTGTTTTTT; CDR3 protein: CASSPPSGGNTGELFF
CDR3 length: 15; V gene: TRBV5-1; D gene: -; J gene: TRBJ1-2; clone size: few; CDR3 DNA: TGCGCCAGCAGCTTGGTCGGGGATCCTAACTATGGCTACACCTTC; CDR3 protein: CASSLVGDPNYGYTF
CDR3 length: 15; V gene: TRBV5-1; D gene: TRBD1; J gene: TRBJ2-1; clone size: -; CDR3 DNA: TGCGCCAGCAGCTTGGGTGGACAGGTCTACAATGAGCAGTTCTTC; CDR3 protein: CASSLGGQVYNEQFF
CDR3 length: 13; V gene: TRBV15; D gene: -; J gene: TRBJ1-2; clone size: -; CDR3 DNA: TGTGCCACCAGCAGAGATCTACACTATGGCTACACCTTC; CDR3 protein: CATSRDLHYGYTF
CDR3 length: 15; V gene: TRBV5-4; D gene: -; J gene: TRBJ1-2; clone size: -; CDR3 DNA: TGTGCCAGCAGCTCGCGGGCCCCACGGGGCTATGGCTACACCTTC; CDR3 protein: CASSSRAPRGYGYTF
CDR3 length: 15; V gene: TRBV30; D gene: TRBD1; J gene: TRBJ1-2; clone size: -; CDR3 DNA: TGTGCCTGGAGTGTAGGTCTCGGACAGGGGAATGGCTACACCTTC; CDR3 protein: CAWSVGLGQGNGYTF